The 12 T cell receptor beta chains reported below all come from one sample, sequenced in a study of T cell responses to AZD1222 COVID-19 vaccine. Libraries were prepared by immunoSEQ multiplex PCR; TCRdb keeps only in-frame clonotypes and omits some of them. The sample carries about 99,000 clones, roughly nine tenths recorded once. This sample comprised peripheral blood, obtained 28 days after the second AZD1222 dose. Receptors were obtained from an adult who received the AZD1222 COVID-19 vaccine.

The CDR3 DNA reads as TGCGCCAGCAGTGAGTTGACTAGCGGGAGGGATGAGCAGTTCTTC. Its protein product is CASSELTSGRDEQFF. This chain links TRBV10-1 with TRBJ2-1; 14 positions match TRBD2. The CDR3 loop spans 15 amino acids. J gave up 8 bases and V 1 base, and 1 base lay outside the gene matches. CDR1 is WNHNN, CDR2 SYGVQD, per germline (reference sequence).

The chain has TRBV6-5 and TRBJ1-6; D ambiguous. The CDR3 is 13 amino acids. Germline CDR1 is MNHEY and CDR2 is SVGAGI. Trimming took off 0 bases at V and 9 bases at J, with 6 bases between the two ends. This CDR3 is CASSYSNFSPLHF. CDR3 DNA: TGTGCCAGCAGTTACTCGAATTTTTCACCCCTCCACTTT.

Concerning this clone itself: This CDR3 is also generated by other DNA sequences in the sample. The chain combines TRBV2 with TRBJ1-4; no definite D call. Trimming took off 1 base at V and 8 bases at J, with 5 bases between the two ends. The germline gives CDR1 SNHLY, CDR2 FYNNEI. CDR3 length: 12 residues. This CDR3 reads CASSEGNEKLFF. In DNA form, the CDR3 reads TGTGCCAGCAGTGAAGGGAACGAAAAACTGTTTTTT.

The chain couples TRBV4-1 to TRBJ2-3; D is perhaps TRBD1 (5 bases). The germline gives CDR1 MGHRA, CDR2 YSYEKL. Deletions cut 0 bases from V and 6 bases from J, with 19 bases between. This CDR3 spans 17 amino acids. CDR3 sequence: CASSQDPPGPASDTQYF. CDR3 nucleotide sequence: TGCGCCAGCAGCCAAGATCCCCCAGGGCCGGCGTCGGATACGCAGTATTTT.

The rearrangement links TRBV11-2 to TRBJ2-7, with 7 bases aligning to TRBD1. The CDR3 length is 14 residues. Looked up from germline, CDR1 is SGHAT and CDR2 is FQNNGV. V was pared by 6 bases and J by 9 bases, with 14 bases of the junction left unmatched. CDR3 loop: CASRALRGRTGQYF. The DNA for the CDR3 is TGTGCCAGCAGGGCCCTCCGGGGCAGGACAGGGCAGTACTTC. Full variable domain (remainder filled in from reference TRBV11-2 and TRBJ2-7): EAGVAQSPRYKIIEKRQSVAFWCNPISGHATLYWYQQILGQGPKLLIQFQNNGVVDDSQLPKDRFSAERLKGVDSTLKIQPAKLEDSAVYLCASRALRGRTGQYFGPGTRLTVT.

This clone is a singleton in its sample. The chain uses TRBV2 and TRBJ2-3; D perhaps matches TRBD1 (6 bases). This CDR3 has 15 amino acids. Germline V gene lookup returns CDR1 SNHLY and CDR2 FYNNEI. With 4 bases removed from V and 2 bases from J, the gap between germline ends came to 13 bases. The CDR3 is CASSGWTDYTDTQYF. Written as DNA, the CDR3 is TGTGCCAGCAGTGGATGGACAGACTACACAGATACGCAGTATTTT.

This chain links TRBV5-6 with TRBJ2-1; 7 bases are shared with TRBD2. Germline V gives CDR1 SGHDT, CDR2 YYEEEE. Trimming took 3 bases from V and 13 from J; bases not matched to a gene: 4. CDR3 size: 11 residues. The CDR3 coding sequence is TGTGCCAGCAGCTCTGGACTAGTCCAGTTCTTC. This translates into CASSSGLVQFF.

V gene TRBV6-4 combines with J gene TRBJ2-1; TRBD2 is a possible D gene (5 bases). Deletions cut 5 bases from V and 0 bases from J, with 14 bases between. The germline V gene encodes CDR1 MRHNA and CDR2 SNTAGT. There are 16 residues in the CDR3. CDR3 in DNA: TGTGCCAGCAGTCGGAGCGGCTCTCTCTCCTACAATGAGCAGTTCTTC. It is translated as CASSRSGSLSYNEQFF.

Here the CDR3 DNA reads TGTGCCAGCAGTGAAGCGACCCTCCGTCGGGAGACCCAGTACTTC. Its protein product is CASSEATLRRETQYF. The chain links TRBV6-1 to TRBJ2-5; D uncertain. Trimming stripped 0 bases from V and 5 bases from J, with 13 bases between. Germline V gene data show CDR1 as MNHNS and CDR2 as SASEGT. The CDR3 is 15 amino acids.

In the case of this clone: The same CDR3 is also encoded by other DNA sequences in this sample. The chain has TRBV7-3 and TRBJ2-3; perhaps TRBD2 as D (7 bases). The germline V gene encodes CDR1 SGHTA and CDR2 FQGTGA. Trimming took 5 bases from V and 2 from J, leaving 14 bases between them. There are 15 residues in the CDR3. The CDR3 reads CASSPGGGPTDTQYF. The CDR3 DNA is TGTGCCAGCAGCCCGGGCGGGGGCCCCACAGATACGCAGTATTTT.

V is TRBV7-6 and J is TRBJ2-7; D unclear. The germline V gene has CDR1 SGHVS and CDR2 FNYEAQ. Trimming shortened V by 1 base and J by 5 bases, and 12 bases separated the two germline ends. CDR3 length: 14 residues. Here the CDR3 reads CASSLGNQNHEQYF. The DNA of the CDR3 is TGTGCCAGCAGCTTAGGTAACCAGAACCACGAGCAGTACTTC.

This chain connects TRBV6-1 to TRBJ1-1; D is unclear. V was cut by 5 bases and J by 5 bases, with 18 bases left in between. Per the germline V gene, CDR1 is MNHNS and CDR2 is SASEGT. The CDR3 is 15 amino acids. CDR3 protein: CASSNPPQRWTEAFF. The CDR3 coding sequence is TGTGCCAGCAGTAATCCACCACAGCGTTGGACTGAAGCTTTCTTT.